This TCR beta chain was observed in a study of T cell responses to AZD1222 COVID-19 vaccine (dated by TCRdb to the early 2020s). Regarding the complete study: AZD1222 recipients whose second dose came at about 4 weeks and those whose second dose came at about 12 weeks were combined into one group, since spike-specific TCR depth and breadth did not differ between the two schedules. A total of under 250 trial participants underwent TCR sequencing, of whom about 210 had received two doses of AZD1222 and around 25 had received two doses of the MenACWY control vaccine. Enrollment into the trials was organized by age into subgroups of 18-55, 56-69 and 70-plus years, and those subgroups contained approximately 150, 30 and 60 TCR-sequenced participants, respectively.

From V the trimming removes 5 bases and from J it removes 4 bases, while the gene matches leave 3 bases of the junction unaccounted for. Taken from the germline V gene, the CDR1 and CDR2 loops are SGHRS and YFSETQ. The CDR3 holds 14 amino acids from the cysteine to the phenylalanine. Only the CDR3 DNA is retained, 42 bases long and in frame from the first base. This clone was seen a handful of times. It has no known antigen specificity. No base-level quality is on record; no much larger clone is a single base apart. The CDR3 regions of human TCRbeta chains were subjected to immunosequencing. Per the authors' processing: Repertoire TCRs were matched against a reference library of SARS-CoV-2-specific TCRs generated with the MIRA antigen-specificity platform. Breadth was defined as the fraction of unique TCRs that were SARS-CoV-2-associated, and depth was defined as the fraction of total T cells that were SARS-CoV-2-associated. Each spike-specific TCR was assigned to its reactive spike region and to a CD4 or CD8 class using the MIRA data. Log10-transformed breadth and depth values were compared by one-way ANOVA with Sidak's multiple comparisons tests. As stored in TCRdb, this immuneACCESS dataset retains in-frame rearrangements with V and J assigned. A fraction of the clones does not appear; measured against another copy, unresolved V genes explain less than half of the discrepancy, and the remainder lacks a known reason. V, J and clone size reflect that table, while D and trimming were determined from the DNA. Recorded for this sample are approximately 110,000 clones; approximately 84% of them occurred a single time. The leading ten clones occupy around a tenth of the sample.

This specimen's time point label, interpreted: baseline before first vaccination. Vaccinee samples were obtained from the UK trials COV001 and COV002, which included a single-blind randomized controlled phase 2/3 trial of AZD1222 (ChAdOx1 nCoV-19) in healthy adults. Trial participant PBMC samples were collected at day 0 and day 28 after the second dose for TCRbeta chain sequencing. Findings and caveats that apply to the study as a whole: Only a handful of AZD1222 recipients were SARS-CoV-2 seropositive at baseline, limiting conclusions about previously exposed vaccinees. Reportedly, almost half of the unique spike-specific TCRs recognized epitopes lying outside the regions that are mutated in the B.1.351 and B.1.1.7 variants. In the small 56-69-year group, the increase in depth fell short of significance, most likely because of low power. No day 14 peak-response samples were available, so repertoires were characterized only after the peak T cell response. Participants were mostly white British, with more females than males. The authors suggested clonal diversity may have been underestimated. The whole spike protein was spanned by vaccine-associated CD4 TCRs, and dominant responses were seen in regions 160-218 and 743-854. Spike-specific TCR breadth and depth rose significantly after two AZD1222 doses compared with day 0 and with MenACWY recipients.

The material was peripheral blood, obtained on day 0 of AZD1222 vaccination. The TCR was taken from an adult in good health. The sequence is built from TRBV5-1 and TRBJ2-3; a stretch of 11 junction bases matches TRBD1. The CDR3 amino acid sequence is: CASRGQGASDTQYF. The nucleotide sequence is given as TGCGCCAGCAGAGGACAGGGGGCCTCAGATACGCAGTATTTT.